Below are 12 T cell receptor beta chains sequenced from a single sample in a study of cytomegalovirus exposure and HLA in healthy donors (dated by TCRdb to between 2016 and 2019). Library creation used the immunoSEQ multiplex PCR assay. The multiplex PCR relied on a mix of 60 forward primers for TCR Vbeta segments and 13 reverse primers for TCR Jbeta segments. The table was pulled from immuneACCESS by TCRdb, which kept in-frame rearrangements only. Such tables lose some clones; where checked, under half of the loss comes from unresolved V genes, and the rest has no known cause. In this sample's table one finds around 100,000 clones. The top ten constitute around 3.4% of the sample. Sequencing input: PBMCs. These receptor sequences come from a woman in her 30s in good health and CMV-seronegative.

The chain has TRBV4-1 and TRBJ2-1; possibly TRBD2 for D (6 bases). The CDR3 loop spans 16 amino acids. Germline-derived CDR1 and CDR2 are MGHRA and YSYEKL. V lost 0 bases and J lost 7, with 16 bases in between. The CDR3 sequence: CASSQDRGTGENEQFF. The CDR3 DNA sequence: TGCGCCAGCAGCCAAGATCGTGGAACGGGAGAGAATGAGCAGTTCTTC.

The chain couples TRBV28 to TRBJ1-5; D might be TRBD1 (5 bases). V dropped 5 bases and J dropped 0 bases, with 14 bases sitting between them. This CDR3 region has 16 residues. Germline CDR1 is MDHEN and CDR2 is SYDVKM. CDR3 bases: TGTGCCAGCAGTGGGAAGACAGAATATAGCAATCAGCCCCAGCATTTT. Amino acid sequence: CASSGKTEYSNQPQHF.

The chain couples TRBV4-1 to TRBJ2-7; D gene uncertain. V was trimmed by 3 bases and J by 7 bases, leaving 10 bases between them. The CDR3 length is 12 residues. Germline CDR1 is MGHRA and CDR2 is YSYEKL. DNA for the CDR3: TGCGCCAGCAGCCATCCCCTCGGGGAGCAGTACTTC. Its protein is CASSHPLGEQYF.

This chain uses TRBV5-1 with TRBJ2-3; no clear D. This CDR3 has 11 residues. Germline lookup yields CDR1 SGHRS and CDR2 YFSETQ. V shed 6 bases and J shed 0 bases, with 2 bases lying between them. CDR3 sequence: CASTSTDTQYF. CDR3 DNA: TGCGCCAGCACAAGCACAGATACGCAGTATTTT.

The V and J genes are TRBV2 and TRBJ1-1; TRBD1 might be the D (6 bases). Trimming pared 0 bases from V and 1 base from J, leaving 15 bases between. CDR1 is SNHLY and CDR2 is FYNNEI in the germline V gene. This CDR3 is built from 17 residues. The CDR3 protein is CASSEAGAWTANTEAFF. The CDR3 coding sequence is TGTGCCAGCAGTGAAGCTGGCGCCTGGACAGCGAACACTGAAGCTTTCTTT.

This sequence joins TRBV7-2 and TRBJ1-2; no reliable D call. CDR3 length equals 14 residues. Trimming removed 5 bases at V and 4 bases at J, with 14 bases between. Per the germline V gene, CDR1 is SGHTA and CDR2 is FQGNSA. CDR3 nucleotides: TGTGCCAGCAGCCTTCACGGGGTCCCCTATGGCTACACCTTC. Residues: CASSLHGVPYGYTF.

As DNA, the CDR3 is TGCGCCAGCAGCCCGGGACAGGGGGCAGATACGCAGTATTTT. This translates into CASSPGQGADTQYF. This chain uses TRBV5-1 with TRBJ2-3, with 11 bases identical to TRBD1. J was trimmed by 4 bases and V by 4 bases; bases with no gene match: 2. Germline CDR1 SGHRS, CDR2 YFSETQ. The CDR3 length is 14 residues.

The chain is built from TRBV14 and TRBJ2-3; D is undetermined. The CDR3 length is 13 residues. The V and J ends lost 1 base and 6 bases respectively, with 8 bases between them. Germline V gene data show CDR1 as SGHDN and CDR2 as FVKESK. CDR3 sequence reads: CASSQVTRDTQYF. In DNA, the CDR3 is TGTGCCAGCAGCCAAGTTACCAGGGATACGCAGTATTTT.

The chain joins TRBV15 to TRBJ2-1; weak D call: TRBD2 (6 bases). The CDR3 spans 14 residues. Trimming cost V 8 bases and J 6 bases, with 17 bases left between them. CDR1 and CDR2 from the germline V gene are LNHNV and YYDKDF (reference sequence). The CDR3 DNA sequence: TGTGCCACCTACGGGAGCGGAACGGGCAATGAGCAGTTCTTC. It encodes CATYGSGTGNEQFF. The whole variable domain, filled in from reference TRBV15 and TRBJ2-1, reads DAMVIQNPRYQVTQFGKPVTLSCSQTLNHNVMYWYQQKSSQAPKLLFHYYDKDFNNEADTPDNFQSRRPNTSFCFLDIRSPGLGDTAMYLCATYGSGTGNEQFFGPGTRLTVL.

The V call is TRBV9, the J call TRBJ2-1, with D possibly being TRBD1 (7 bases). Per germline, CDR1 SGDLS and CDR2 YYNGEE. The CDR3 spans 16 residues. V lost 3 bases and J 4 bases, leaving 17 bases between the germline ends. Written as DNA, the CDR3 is TGTGCCAGCAGCGCCCATGGGGCAGGGGGGTACAATGAGCAGTTCTTC. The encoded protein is CASSAHGAGGYNEQFF.

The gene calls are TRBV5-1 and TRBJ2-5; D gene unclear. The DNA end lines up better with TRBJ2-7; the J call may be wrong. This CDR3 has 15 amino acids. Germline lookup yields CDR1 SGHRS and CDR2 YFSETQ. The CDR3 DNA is TGCGCCAGCAGCTTGGTGGAGAGAAGCTCCTACGAGCAGTACTTC. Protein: CASSLVERSSYEQYF.

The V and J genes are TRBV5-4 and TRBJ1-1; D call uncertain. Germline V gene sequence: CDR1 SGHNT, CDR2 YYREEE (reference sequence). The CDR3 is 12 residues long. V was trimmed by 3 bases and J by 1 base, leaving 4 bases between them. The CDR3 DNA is TGTGCCAGCAGCTCAAAGAACACTGAAGCTTTCTTT. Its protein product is CASSSKNTEAFF.